A single sample gave rise to the 8 T cell receptor beta chains below, sequenced in a study of T cell responses to AZD1222 COVID-19 vaccine. The repertoire was sequenced with immunoSEQ multiplex PCR; TCRdb's copy has only in-frame clones and lacks some. Of more than 150,000 clones in the sample, 85% to 90% were seen once. Here the sequenced sample was peripheral blood, taken on day 0 of AZD1222 vaccination. These receptors came from an adult in good health.

The chain carries TRBV9 and TRBJ1-1, with TRBD1 as a possible D gene (6 bases). Deletions cut 4 bases from V and 5 bases from J, with 12 bases between. The CDR3 length is 13 residues. Germline-derived CDR1 and CDR2 are SGDLS and YYNGEE. Written as DNA, the CDR3 is TGTGCCAGCAGCCCACAGGGCGGGACTGAAGCTTTCTTT. Translating it yields CASSPQGGTEAFF.

The rearrangement joins TRBV5-5 to TRBJ2-1; D is ambiguous. Looked up from germline, CDR1 is SGHKS and CDR2 is YYEKEE (reference sequence). Trimming shortened V by 2 bases and J by 9 bases, and 27 bases separated the two germline ends. CDR3 length: 18 amino acids. CDR3 DNA: TGTGCCAGCAGCTTTGCCCGCACCGAAATAGTCGACCTAGGTGAGCAGTTCTTC. It yields the protein CASSFARTEIVDLGEQFF.

The chain links TRBV28 to TRBJ1-6; no clear D. There are 15 residues in the CDR3. Looked up from germline, CDR1 is MDHEN and CDR2 is SYDVKM. The V and J ends lost 3 bases and 9 bases respectively, with 15 bases between them. The CDR3 loop is CASSFIGREGSPLHF. CDR3 nucleotides: TGTGCCAGCAGTTTTATTGGAAGGGAGGGTTCACCCCTCCACTTT.

This chain joins TRBV4-3 and TRBJ1-3; no clear D. The germline CDR1 and CDR2 sequences are LGHNA and YSLEER. V was clipped by 4 bases and J by 0 bases, with 10 bases between them. The CDR3 extends over 15 amino acids. In DNA, the CDR3 is TGCGCCAGCAGCCTCCGACACGGCTCTGGAAACACCATATATTTT. Its protein is CASSLRHGSGNTIYF.

The chain links TRBV3-1 (or the pseudogene TRBV3-2) to TRBJ1-2, with D uncertain. Trimming stripped 3 bases from V and 3 bases from J, with 8 bases between. The germline CDR1 and CDR2 sequences are LGHDT and YNNKEL (reference sequence). This CDR3 comprises 13 residues. The CDR3 protein is CASSQWTDYGYTF. The CDR3 DNA follows: TGTGCCAGCAGCCAGTGGACGGACTATGGCTACACCTTC.

The chain combines TRBV6-4 with TRBJ2-3; the D gene is possibly TRBD2 (6 bases). V was trimmed by 0 bases and J by 8 bases, leaving 9 bases between them. The germline V gene has CDR1 MRHNA and CDR2 SNTAGT. The CDR3 sequence is 13 residues long. The CDR3: CASSDSHGSTQYF. DNA for the CDR3: TGTGCCAGCAGTGACTCGCACGGGAGTACGCAGTATTTT.

This chain joins TRBV5-1 and TRBJ1-2; 8 positions match TRBD1. V shed 0 bases, J shed 4 bases, and the junction held 8 bases outside the gene matches. The CDR3 loop spans 16 amino acids. The germline gives CDR1 SGHRS, CDR2 YFSETQ. The CDR3 region is CASSLGGTGRTYGYTF. CDR3 bases: TGCGCCAGCAGCTTGGGTGGGACAGGTCGTACCTATGGCTACACCTTC.

J is TRBJ1-2 and V is TRBV14; possibly TRBD1 for D (5 bases). The CDR3 has 14 residues. With 5 bases removed from V and 0 bases from J, the gap between germline ends came to 10 bases. Germline V CDR1 and CDR2: SGHDN, FVKESK. CDR3 region: CASSFGTANYGYTF. The CDR3 nucleotides read TGTGCCAGCAGCTTCGGGACGGCTAACTATGGCTACACCTTC.